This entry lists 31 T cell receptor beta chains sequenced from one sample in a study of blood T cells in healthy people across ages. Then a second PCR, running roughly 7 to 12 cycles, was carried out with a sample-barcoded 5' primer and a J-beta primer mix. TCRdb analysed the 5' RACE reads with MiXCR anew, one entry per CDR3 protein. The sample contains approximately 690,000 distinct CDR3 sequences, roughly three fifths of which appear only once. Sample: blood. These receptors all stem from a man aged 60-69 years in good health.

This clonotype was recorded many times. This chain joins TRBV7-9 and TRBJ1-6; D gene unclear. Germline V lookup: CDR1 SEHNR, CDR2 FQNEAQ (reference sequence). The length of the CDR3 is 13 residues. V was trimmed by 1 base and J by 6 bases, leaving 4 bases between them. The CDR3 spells CASSLEPNSPLHF. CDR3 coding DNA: TGTGCCAGCAGCTTAGAGCCTAATTCACCCCTCCACTTT.

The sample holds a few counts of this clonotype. The CDR3 is CASSVVSEPDTQYF. Here the CDR3 DNA reads TGTGCCAGCAGCGTAGTTAGCGAACCAGATACGCAGTATTTT. The V gene is TRBV9, the J gene TRBJ2-3; the D gene is possibly TRBD2 (5 bases). The CDR3 totals 14 residues. Deletions cut 0 bases from V and 4 bases from J, with 9 bases between. CDR1 is SGDLS and CDR2 is YYNGEE in the germline V gene.

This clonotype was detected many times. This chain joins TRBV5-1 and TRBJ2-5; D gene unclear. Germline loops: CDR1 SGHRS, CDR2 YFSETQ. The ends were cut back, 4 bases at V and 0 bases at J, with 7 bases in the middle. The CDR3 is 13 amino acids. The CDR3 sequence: CASSRGYQETQYF. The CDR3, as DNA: TGCGCCAGCAGCCGAGGTTACCAAGAGACCCAGTACTTC.

CDR3 sequence: CASSLRSSNEQFF. The CDR3 bases are TGCGCCAGCAGCTTGAGGTCCTCAAATGAGCAGTTCTTC. The chain employs TRBV5-1 and TRBJ2-1; D uncertain. The CDR3 runs to 13 residues. With 1 base removed from V and 7 bases from J, the gap between germline ends came to 9 bases. CDR1 is SGHRS, CDR2 YFSETQ, per germline.

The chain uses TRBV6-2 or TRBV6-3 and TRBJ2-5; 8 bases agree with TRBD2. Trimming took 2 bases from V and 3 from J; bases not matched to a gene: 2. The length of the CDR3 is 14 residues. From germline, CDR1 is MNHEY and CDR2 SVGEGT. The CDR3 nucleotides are TGTGCCAGCAGTTACGGGACTAGTAAAGAGACCCAGTACTTC. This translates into CASSYGTSKETQYF.

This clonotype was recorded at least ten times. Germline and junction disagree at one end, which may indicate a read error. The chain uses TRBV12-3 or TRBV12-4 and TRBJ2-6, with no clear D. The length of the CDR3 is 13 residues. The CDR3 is CASSLAGANVLTF. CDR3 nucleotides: TGTGCCAGCAGCTTAGCTGGGGCCAACGTCCTGACTTTC.

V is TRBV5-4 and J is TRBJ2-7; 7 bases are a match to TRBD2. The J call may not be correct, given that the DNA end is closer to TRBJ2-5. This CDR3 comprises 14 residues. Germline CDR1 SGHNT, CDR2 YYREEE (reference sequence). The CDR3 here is CASSLALAAETQYF. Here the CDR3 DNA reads TGTGCCAGCAGCTTGGCCCTAGCGGCGGAGACCCAGTACTTC.

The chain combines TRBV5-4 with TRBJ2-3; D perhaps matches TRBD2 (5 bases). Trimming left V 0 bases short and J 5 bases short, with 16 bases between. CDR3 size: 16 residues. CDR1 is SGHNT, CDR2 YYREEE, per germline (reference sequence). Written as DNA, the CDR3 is TGTGCCAGCAGCTTGGACGAAGCGGTGGCTCGAGATACGCAGTATTTT. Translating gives CASSLDEAVARDTQYF.

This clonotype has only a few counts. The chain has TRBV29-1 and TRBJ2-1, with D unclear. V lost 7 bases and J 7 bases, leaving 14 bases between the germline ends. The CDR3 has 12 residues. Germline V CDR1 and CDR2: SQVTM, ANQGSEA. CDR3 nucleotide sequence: TGCAGCGGGATGATAAGCGTGAATGAGCAGTTCTTC. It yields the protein CSGMISVNEQFF.

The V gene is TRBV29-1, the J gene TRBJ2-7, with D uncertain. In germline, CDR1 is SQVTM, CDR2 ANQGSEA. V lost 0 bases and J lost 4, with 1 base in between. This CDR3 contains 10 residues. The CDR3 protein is CSVEEYEQYF. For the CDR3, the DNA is TGCAGCGTTGAAGAATACGAGCAGTACTTC.

As DNA, the CDR3 is TGTGCCAGCAGTGCTTCGTACTCCTACGAGCAGTACTTC. This translates into CASSASYSYEQYF. The chain uses TRBV27 and TRBJ2-7; the D is unclear. Germline lookup yields CDR1 MNHEY and CDR2 SMNVEV (reference sequence). This CDR3 contains 13 residues. V lost 5 bases and J lost 0, with 8 bases in between.

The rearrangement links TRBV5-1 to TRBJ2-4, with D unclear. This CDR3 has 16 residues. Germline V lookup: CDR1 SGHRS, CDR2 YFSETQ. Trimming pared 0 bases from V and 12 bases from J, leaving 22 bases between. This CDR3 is CASSLEGSPQSYHQYF. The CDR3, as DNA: TGCGCCAGCAGCTTGGAAGGCAGCCCCCAATCATATCATCAGTACTTC.

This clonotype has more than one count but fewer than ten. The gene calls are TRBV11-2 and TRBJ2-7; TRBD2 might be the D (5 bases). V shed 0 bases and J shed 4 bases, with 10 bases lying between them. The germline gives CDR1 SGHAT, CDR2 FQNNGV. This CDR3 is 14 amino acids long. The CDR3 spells CASSLDLTSYEQYF. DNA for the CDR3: TGTGCCAGCAGCTTAGATTTAACTAGTTACGAGCAGTACTTC.

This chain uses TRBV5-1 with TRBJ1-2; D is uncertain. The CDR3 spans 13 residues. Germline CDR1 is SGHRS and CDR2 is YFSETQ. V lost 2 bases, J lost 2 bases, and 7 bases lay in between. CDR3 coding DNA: TGCGCCAGCAGCTTCAACTTAAACTATGGCTACACCTTC. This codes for CASSFNLNYGYTF.

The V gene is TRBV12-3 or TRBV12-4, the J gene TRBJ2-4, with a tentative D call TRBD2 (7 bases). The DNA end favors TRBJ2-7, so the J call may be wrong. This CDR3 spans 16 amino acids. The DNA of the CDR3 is TGTGCCAGCAGTCCCAGAAGGGGGGGTGGAACGTACGAGCAGTACTTC. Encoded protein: CASSPRRGGGTYEQYF.

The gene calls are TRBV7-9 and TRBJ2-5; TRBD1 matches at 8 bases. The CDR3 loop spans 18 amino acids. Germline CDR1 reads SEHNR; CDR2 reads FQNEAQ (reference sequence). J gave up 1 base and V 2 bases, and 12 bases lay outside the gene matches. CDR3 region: CASSLQALGGQGQETQYF. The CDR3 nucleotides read TGTGCCAGCAGCTTACAAGCCCTGGGCGGACAGGGCCAAGAGACCCAGTACTTC.

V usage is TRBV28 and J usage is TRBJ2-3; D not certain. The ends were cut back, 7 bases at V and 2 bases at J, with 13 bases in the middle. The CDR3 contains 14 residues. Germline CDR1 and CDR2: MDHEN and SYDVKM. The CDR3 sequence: CASTTVGFTDTQYF. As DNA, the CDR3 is TGTGCCAGCACCACAGTAGGGTTCACAGATACGCAGTATTTT.

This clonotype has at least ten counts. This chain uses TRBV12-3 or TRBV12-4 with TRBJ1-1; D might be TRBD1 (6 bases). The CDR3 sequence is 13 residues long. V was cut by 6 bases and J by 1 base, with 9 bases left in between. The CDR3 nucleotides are TGTGCCAGCAGCCGACAGGAGAACACTGAAGCTTTCTTT. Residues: CASSRQENTEAFF.

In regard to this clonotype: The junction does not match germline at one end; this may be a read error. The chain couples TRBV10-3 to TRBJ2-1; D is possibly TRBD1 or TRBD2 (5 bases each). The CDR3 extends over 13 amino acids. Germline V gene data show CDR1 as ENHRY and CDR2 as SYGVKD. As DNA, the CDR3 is TGTGCCCTCCGGGGCAACTTGGACAATGTGCAGTTCTTC. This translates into CALRGNLDNVQFF.

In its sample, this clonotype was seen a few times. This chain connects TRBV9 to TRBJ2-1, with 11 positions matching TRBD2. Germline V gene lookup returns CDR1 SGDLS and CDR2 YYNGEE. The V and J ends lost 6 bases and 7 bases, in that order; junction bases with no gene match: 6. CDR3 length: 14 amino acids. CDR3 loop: CASTGTSGQNEQFF. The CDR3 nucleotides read TGTGCCAGCACCGGGACTAGCGGACAAAATGAGCAGTTCTTC.

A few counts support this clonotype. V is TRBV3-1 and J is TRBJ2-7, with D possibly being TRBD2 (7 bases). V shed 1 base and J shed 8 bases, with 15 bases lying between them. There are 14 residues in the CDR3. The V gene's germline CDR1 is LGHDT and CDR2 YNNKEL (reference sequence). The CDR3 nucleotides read TGTGCCAGCAGCCAAGTAGGGGGGGCTGTGAAGCAGTACTTC. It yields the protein CASSQVGGAVKQYF.

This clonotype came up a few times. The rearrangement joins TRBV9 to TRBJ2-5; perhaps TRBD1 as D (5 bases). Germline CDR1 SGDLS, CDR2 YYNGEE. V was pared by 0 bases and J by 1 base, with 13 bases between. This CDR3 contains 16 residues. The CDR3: CASSVGMGQPQETQYF. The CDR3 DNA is TGTGCCAGCAGCGTAGGTATGGGGCAACCCCAAGAGACCCAGTACTTC.

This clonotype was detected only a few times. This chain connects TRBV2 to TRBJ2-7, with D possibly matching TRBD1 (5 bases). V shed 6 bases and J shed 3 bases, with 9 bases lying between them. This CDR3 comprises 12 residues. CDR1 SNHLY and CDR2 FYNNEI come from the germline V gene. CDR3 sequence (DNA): TGTGCCAGCAGGCCACAGGTCTACGAGCAGTACTTC. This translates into CASRPQVYEQYF.

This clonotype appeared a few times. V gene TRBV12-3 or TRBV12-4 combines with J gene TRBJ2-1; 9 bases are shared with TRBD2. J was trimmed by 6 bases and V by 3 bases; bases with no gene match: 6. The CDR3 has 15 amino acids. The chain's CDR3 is CASSLGGGGANEQFF. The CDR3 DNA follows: TGTGCCAGCAGTTTGGGTGGCGGGGGGGCCAATGAGCAGTTCTTC.

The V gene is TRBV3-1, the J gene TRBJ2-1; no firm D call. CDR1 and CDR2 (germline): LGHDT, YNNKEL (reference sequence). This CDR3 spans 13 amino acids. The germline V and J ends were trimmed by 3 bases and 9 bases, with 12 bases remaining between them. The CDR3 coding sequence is TGTGCCAGCAGCCAGGCTCTTCGTGGTGAGCAGTTCTTC. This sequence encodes CASSQALRGEQFF.

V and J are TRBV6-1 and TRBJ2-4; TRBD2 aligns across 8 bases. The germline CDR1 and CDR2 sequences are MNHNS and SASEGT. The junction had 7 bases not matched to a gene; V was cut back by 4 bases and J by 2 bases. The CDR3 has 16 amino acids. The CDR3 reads CASSANPGGSKNIQYF. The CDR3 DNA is TGTGCCAGCAGTGCCAACCCGGGGGGGTCCAAAAACATTCAGTACTTC.

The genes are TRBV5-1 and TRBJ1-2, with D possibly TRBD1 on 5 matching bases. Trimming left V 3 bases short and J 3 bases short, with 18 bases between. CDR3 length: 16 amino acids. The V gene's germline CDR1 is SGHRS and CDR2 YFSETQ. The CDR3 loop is CASSSATSRTYYGYTF. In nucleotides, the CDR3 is TGCGCCAGCAGCTCCGCTACAAGTAGGACATACTATGGCTACACCTTC.

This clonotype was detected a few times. CDR3 amino acids: CASSQDGPDINSPLHF. As DNA, the CDR3 is TGCGCCAGCAGCCAAGATGGGCCAGATATAAATTCACCCCTCCACTTT. This chain joins TRBV4-1 and TRBJ1-6, with D hard to call. Germline values: CDR1 MGHRA, CDR2 YSYEKL. Trimming removed 0 bases from V and 7 bases from J, with 13 bases in between. CDR3 length: 16 amino acids.

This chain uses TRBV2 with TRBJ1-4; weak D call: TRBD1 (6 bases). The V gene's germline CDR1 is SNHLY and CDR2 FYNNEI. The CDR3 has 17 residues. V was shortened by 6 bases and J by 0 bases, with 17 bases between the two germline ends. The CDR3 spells CASSSARGGATNEKLFF. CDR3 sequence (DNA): TGTGCCAGCAGCTCGGCCAGGGGAGGTGCAACTAATGAAAAACTGTTTTTT.

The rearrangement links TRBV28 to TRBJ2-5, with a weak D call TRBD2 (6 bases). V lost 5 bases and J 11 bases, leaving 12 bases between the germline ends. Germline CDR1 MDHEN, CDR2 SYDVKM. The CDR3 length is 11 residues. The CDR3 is CASSRPGVQYF. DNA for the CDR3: TGTGCCAGCAGTCGCCCGGGGGTGCAGTACTTC.

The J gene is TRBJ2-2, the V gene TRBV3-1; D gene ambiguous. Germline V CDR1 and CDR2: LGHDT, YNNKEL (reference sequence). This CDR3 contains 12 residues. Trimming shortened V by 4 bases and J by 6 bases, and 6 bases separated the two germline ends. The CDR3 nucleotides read TGTGCCAGCAGCCCCCCGCCCGGGGAGCTGTTTTTT. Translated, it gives CASSPPPGELFF.